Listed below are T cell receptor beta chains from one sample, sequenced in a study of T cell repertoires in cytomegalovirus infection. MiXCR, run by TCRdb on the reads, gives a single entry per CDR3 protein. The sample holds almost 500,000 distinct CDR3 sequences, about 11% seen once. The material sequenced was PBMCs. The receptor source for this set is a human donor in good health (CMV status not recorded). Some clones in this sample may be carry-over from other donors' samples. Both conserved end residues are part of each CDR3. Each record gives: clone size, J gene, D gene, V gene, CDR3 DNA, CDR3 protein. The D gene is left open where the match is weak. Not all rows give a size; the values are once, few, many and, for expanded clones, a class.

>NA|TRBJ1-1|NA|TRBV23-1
TGCGCCAGCAGTCAATCGGGAAGACGGTCATTGAACACTGAAGCTTTCTTT
CASSQSGRRSLNTEAFF
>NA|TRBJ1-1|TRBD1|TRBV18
TGTGCCAGCTCACCGGTCAACCGGGACAGACTCATGAACACTGAAGCTTTCTTT
CASSPVNRDRLMNTEAFF
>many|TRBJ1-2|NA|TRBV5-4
TGTGCCAGCAGCTTTGAGGGGCCTCCGGTCTATGGCTACACCTTC
CASSFEGPPVYGYTF
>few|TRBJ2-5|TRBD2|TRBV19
TGTGCCAGTAGTGGGGGGGACGAGGAGACCCAGTACTTC
CASSGGDEETQYF
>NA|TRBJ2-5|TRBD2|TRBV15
TGTGCCACCAGCAGAGGGGCGGGGGAAGAGACCCAGTACTTC
CATSRGAGEETQYF
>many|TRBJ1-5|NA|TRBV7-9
TGTGCCAGCAGCTCAGGGGCCGACATGCGTAATCAGCCCCAGCATTTT
CASSSGADMRNQPQHF
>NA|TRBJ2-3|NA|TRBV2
TGTGCCAGGGGGGGGGCGGCTAGCACAGATACGCAGTATTTT
CARGGAASTDTQYF
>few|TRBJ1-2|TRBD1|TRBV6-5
TGTGCCAGCAGTTATCGGGGACAGGGAGCTAACTATGGCTACACCTTC
CASSYRGQGANYGYTF
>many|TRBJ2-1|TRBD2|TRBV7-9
TGTGCCAGCAGCTTAGGAGGGACTAGCGGGAGAGTCTACAATGAGCAGTTCTTC
CASSLGGTSGRVYNEQFF
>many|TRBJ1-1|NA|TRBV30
TGTGCCTGGAGTGTAGGTCCCGTCGGTACTGAAGCTTTCTTT
CAWSVGPVGTEAFF
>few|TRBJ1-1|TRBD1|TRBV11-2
TGTGCCAGCAGCTCCGACAGGGTGGCTTTCTTT
CASSSDRVAFF
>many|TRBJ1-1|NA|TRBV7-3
TGTGCCAGTGGTAGCGGGGGGAACACTGAAGCTTTCTTT
CASGSGGNTEAFF
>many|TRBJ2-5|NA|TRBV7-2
TGTGCCAGCAGCTTAGTGAGCCGGGAGACCCAGTACTTC
CASSLVSRETQYF
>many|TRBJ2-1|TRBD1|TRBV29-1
TGCAGCGTTGCTAAAGGGACAGGGGGCAATGAGCAGTTCTTC
CSVAKGTGGNEQFF
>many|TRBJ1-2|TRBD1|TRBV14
TGTGCCAGCAGCCAAGTTGGGACAGATTATGGCTACACCTTC
CASSQVGTDYGYTF
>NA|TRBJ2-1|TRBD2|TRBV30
TGTGCCTGGAGTGGCTCGGGAGGGCCTCTCAATGAGCAGTTCTTC
CAWSGSGGPLNEQFF
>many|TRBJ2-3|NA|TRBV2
TGTGCCAGCAGTGTGCAGGGCACAGATACGCAGTATTTT
CASSVQGTDTQYF
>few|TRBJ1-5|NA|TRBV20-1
TGCAGTGCCAGAATACAGGGTGTGAGCAATCAGCCCCAGCATTTT
CSARIQGVSNQPQHF
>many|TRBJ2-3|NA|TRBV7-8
TGTGCCAGCAGCTCCTCACCCGCTAAGGGGGATACGCAGTATTTT
CASSSSPAKGDTQYF
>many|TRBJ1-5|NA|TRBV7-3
TGTGCCAGCAGCTTAACGCGAGGCCTGGGAGGTCAGCCCCAGCATTTT
CASSLTRGLGGQPQHF
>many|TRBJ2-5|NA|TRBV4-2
TGTGCCAGCAGCCCGTCGGTGGCAAGCGCCCAGTACTTC
CASSPSVASAQYF
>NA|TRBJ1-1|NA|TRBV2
TGTGCCAGAAAAAGAGAAATGAACACTGAAGCTTTCTTT
CARKREMNTEAFF
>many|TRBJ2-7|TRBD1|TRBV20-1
TGCAGTGGAAGACAGGGGGCCAACGAGCAGTACTTC
CSGRQGANEQYF
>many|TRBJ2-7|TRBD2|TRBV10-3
TGTGCCATCAGTCGAGAAGCGGGAGGGCCCTCGTACGAGCAGTACTTC
CAISREAGGPSYEQYF
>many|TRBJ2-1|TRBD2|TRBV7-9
TGTGCCAGCAGCGGCAGGGGGACTAGCGGGTCCTACAATGAGCAGTTCTTC
CASSGRGTSGSYNEQFF
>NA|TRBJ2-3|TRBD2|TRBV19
TGTGCCAGTAGTAGATCTAGCGGGAGTACAGATACGCAGTATTTT
CASSRSSGSTDTQYF
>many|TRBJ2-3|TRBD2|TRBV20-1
TGCAGTGCTGGAATGCCTGGGACTAGCGGGGTTGTAGGCACAGATACGCAGTATTTT
CSAGMPGTSGVVGTDTQYF
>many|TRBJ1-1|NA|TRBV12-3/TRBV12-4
TGTGCCAGCAGCACGGGACGACGGAACACTGAAGCTTTCTTT
CASSTGRRNTEAFF
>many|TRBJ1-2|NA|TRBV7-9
TGTGCCAGCAGCTTTAGTAGTGGCTACACCTTC
CASSFSSGYTF
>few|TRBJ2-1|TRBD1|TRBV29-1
TGCAGCGTTCACAGAGGGGGCAGGTACAATGAGCAGTTCTTC
CSVHRGGRYNEQFF